This T cell receptor (beta chain) was observed in a study of cytomegalovirus exposure and HLA in healthy donors. The PCR made use of 60 Vbeta and 13 Jbeta primers. TCRdb's table, derived via immunoSEQ multiplex PCR, lists solely in-frame clones and lacks some. Of around 200,000 clones in the sample, more than 60% were seen once. Germline values: CDR1 SNHLY, CDR2 FYNNEI. Losses at the gene ends were 4 bases for V and 4 bases for J; bases not matched to a gene: 9. This CDR3 comprises 15 residues. General study points: A later analysis linked a missense DCLRE1C variant to TCR beta V- and J-gene trimming. One cluster of highly shared sequence variants probably arose as a sequencing artifact. Cytomegalovirus association was listed for approximately 160 TCR beta chains.

A word on this clone: Its specificity is not known.

Sequencing used PBMCs. This sequence was found in a girl aged 2 to 10 in good health and CMV-seronegative. This chain connects TRBV2 to TRBJ2-7; 8 bases fit TRBD2. The CDR3 spells CASSGGRGDGYEQYF. The CDR3 DNA is TGTGCCAGCAGTGGAGGGCGGGGGGATGGATACGAGCAGTACTTC.